This TCR beta chain emerged from a study of T cells after yellow fever vaccination. 5'RACE template switching generated TCR cDNA, adding a universal primer site and UMIs. TCRdb recomputed calls from the 5' RACE reads with MiXCR, one row per CDR3 protein. The data hold under 150,000 distinct CDR3 sequences, with over 7% observed a single time. In its sample, this clonotype was seen many times. Its matching antigen is unknown. Study-level findings and limits: Only a small proportion of the clonotypes turned up in both the CD4 and the CD8 compartments, likely arising from convergent recombination. Abundant clonotypes from the bulk population could get into FACS-sorted repertoires as contaminants.

With 3 bases clipped from V and 0 bases from J, the junction kept 8 bases outside the gene matches. The CDR3 is made up of 16 amino acids. CDR1 and CDR2 (germline): LGHNA, YSLEER. Here the sequenced sample was CD4+ T cells sorted from PBMCs, taken 5 days after the yellow fever booster vaccination. This chain uses TRBV4-3 with TRBJ2-7; the match to TRBD2 covers 7 bases. The receptor was derived from a man younger than 45 who received the YFV17D yellow fever vaccine. The CDR3 region is CASSQDGTNPSYEQYF. The CDR3, as DNA: TGCGCCAGCAGCCAGGACGGGACTAACCCCTCCTACGAGCAGTACTTC.